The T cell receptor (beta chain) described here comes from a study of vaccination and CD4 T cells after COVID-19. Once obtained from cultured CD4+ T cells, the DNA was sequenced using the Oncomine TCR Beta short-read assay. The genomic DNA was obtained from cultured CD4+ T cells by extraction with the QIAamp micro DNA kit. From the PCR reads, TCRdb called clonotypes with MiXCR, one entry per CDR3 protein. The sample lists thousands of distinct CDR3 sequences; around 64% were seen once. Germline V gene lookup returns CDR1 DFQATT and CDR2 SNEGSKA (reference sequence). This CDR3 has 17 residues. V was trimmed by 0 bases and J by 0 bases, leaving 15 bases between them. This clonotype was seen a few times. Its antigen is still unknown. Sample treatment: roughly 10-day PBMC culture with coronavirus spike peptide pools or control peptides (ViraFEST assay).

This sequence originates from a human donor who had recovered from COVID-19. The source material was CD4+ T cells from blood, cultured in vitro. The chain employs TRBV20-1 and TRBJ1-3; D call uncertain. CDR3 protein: CSARDWPSRVSGNTIYF. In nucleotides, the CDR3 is TGCAGTGCTAGAGATTGGCCTTCCCGGGTCTCTGGAAACACCATATATTTT.